The T cell receptor beta chain described here comes from a study of blood T cell repertoires in COVID-19. Study-level background: The analysed material was cDNA or gDNA that came from T cells, B-cell-depleted T cells, or PBMCs.

Participants spanned ages roughly 18 to 95 years and resided in roughly 26 US areas. Cohort 3 recovered donors had two negative PCRs, clearance, or symptom resolution. Study processing details: Amplifying reference gene primers gave estimates of nucleated cell counts. TCRdb keeps only in-frame clones here, not all; method: immunoSEQ multiplex PCR. The V and J calls and clone size were taken over from that table, and D and trimming were inferred from the DNA. Of 390,000 or so clones detected, roughly four fifths appear once; the ten largest clones hold 5% to 5.5%. With 1 base clipped from V and 1 base from J, the junction kept 4 bases outside the gene matches. CDR1 and CDR2 from the germline V gene are LGHNA and YNFKEQ. The CDR3 covers 16 residues.

Sequencing was done on a sample of PBMCs or T cells enriched from blood (not recorded which). The origin of this receptor is a woman between 45 and 65 years old who had recovered from COVID-19. The chain links TRBV4-2 to TRBJ1-2; 9 nucleotides line up with TRBD1. In DNA form, the CDR3 reads TGTGCCAGCAGCCAAGGGGGACAGGGATTTAACTATGGCTACACCTTC. It encodes CASSQGGQGFNYGYTF.